The clone carrying this TCR beta chain was seen more than once but under ten times. Using a J-beta primer mix together with a sample-barcoded 5' primer, a second PCR was run for roughly 6 to 12 cycles. MiXCR was run by TCRdb on the 5' RACE reads, yielding one entry per CDR3 protein. The sample contains about 800,000 distinct CDR3 sequences, roughly 25% of which appear only once. This sample was included in a study of blood T cells in healthy people across ages. Germline lookup yields CDR1 SQVTM and CDR2 ANQGSEA. This CDR3 spans 12 amino acids. The V and J ends lost 6 bases and 7 bases, in that order; junction bases with no gene match: 6. A further study also used this sample, focusing on T cells of mothers and their children.

The sample comprised blood. The clonotype originates from a boy between 10 and 17 years old in good health. The rearrangement joins TRBV29-1 to TRBJ1-2; TRBD1 aligns across 9 bases. CDR3 bases: TGCAGCGTGTTACAGGGGGCGGGTGGCTACACCTTC. Protein sequence: CSVLQGAGGYTF.